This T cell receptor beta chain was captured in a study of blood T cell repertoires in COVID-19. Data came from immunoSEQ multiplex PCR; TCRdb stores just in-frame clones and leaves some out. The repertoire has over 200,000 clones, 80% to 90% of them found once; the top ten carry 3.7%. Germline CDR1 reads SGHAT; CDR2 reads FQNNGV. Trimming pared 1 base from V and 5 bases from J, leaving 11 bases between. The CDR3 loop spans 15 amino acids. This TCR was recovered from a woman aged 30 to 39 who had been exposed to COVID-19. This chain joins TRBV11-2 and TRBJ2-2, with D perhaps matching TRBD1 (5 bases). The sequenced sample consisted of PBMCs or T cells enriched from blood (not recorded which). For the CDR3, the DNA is TGTGCCAGCAGCTTAGGCAGGGCACCTACCGGGGAGCTGTTTTTT. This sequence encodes CASSLGRAPTGELFF.